Shown below are 18 T cell receptor beta chains from a single sample sequenced in a study of glioma-infiltrating T cells. TCR alpha and beta CDR3 regions were amplified from RNA using iRepertoire nested multiplex PCR. MiXCR was run by TCRdb on the multiplex PCR reads, yielding one entry per CDR3 protein. The table lists 300,000 to 450,000 distinct CDR3 sequences, roughly two fifths of them singletons. Material: glioma tissue, nonneoplastic brain tissue, or PBMCs (not recorded which). These receptors all stem from a human donor with low-grade glioma or glioblastoma, undergoing nonglioma brain surgery, or in good health (not recorded which).

The sample holds many counts of this clonotype. The chain has TRBV28 and TRBJ1-2, with D perhaps matching TRBD1 (5 bases). Trimming cost V 4 bases and J 6 bases, with 18 bases left between them. The germline gives CDR1 MDHEN, CDR2 SYDVKM. The CDR3 extends over 15 amino acids. CDR3 sequence: CASSSSDWGRDGYTF. The CDR3 DNA reads TGTGCCAGCAGTTCCTCGGACTGGGGGAGGGATGGCTACACCTTC.

As to this clonotype: The conserved closing phenylalanine or tryptophan is absent in this CDR3, likely reflecting a read error. This chain joins TRBV15 and TRBJ2-7; D is uncertain. CDR1 and CDR2 (germline): LNHNV, YYDKDF (reference sequence). The CDR3 spans 14 residues. CDR3: CATSRVAVSCEQYS. CDR3 bases: TGTGCCACCAGCAGAGTTGCAGTCTCCTGCGAGCAGTACTCC.

V is TRBV7-2 and J is TRBJ2-7; possibly TRBD1 or TRBD2 for D (5 bases each). CDR3 length: 16 residues. Looked up from germline, CDR1 is SGHTA and CDR2 is FQGNSA. V shed 4 bases and J shed 3 bases, with 19 bases lying between them. This chain's CDR3 is CASSYGVGTWDYEQYF. As DNA, the CDR3 is TGTGCCAGCAGCTACGGGGTTGGGACCTGGGACTACGAGCAGTACTTC.

This clonotype was seen at least ten times. This chain uses TRBV15 with TRBJ1-3; D is unclear. Trimming shortened V by 0 bases and J by 2 bases, and 5 bases separated the two germline ends. Germline V gene lookup returns CDR1 LNHNV and CDR2 YYDKDF (reference sequence). The CDR3 loop spans 14 amino acids. The CDR3 sequence: CATSRDRTGNTIYF. Here the CDR3 DNA reads TGTGCCACCAGCAGAGATCGGACTGGAAACACCATATATTTT.

This chain uses TRBV19 with TRBJ2-1, with a weak D call TRBD1 (5 bases). The germline CDR1 and CDR2 sequences are LNHDA and SQIVND (reference sequence). The CDR3 runs to 13 residues. Trimming removed 3 bases at V and 15 bases at J, with 18 bases between. The CDR3 sequence: CASSIGAAQPRFF. As DNA, the CDR3 is TGTGCCAGTAGTATTGGGGCGGCTCAACCCCGGTTCTTC.

The rearrangement uses TRBV4-1 and TRBJ1-6; perhaps TRBD1 as D (6 bases). The CDR3 is 15 residues long. Germline-derived CDR1 and CDR2 are MGHRA and YSYEKL. The V and J ends lost 0 bases and 7 bases respectively, with 10 bases between them. The CDR3 loop reads CASSQDRGANSPLHF. Written as DNA, the CDR3 is TGCGCCAGCAGCCAAGATCGGGGGGCGAATTCACCCCTCCACTTT.

This clonotype was counted only a few times. The chain links TRBV20-1 to TRBJ2-1; D may be TRBD1 (5 bases). The CDR3 loop spans 14 amino acids. The germline V gene has CDR1 DFQATT and CDR2 SNEGSKA (reference sequence). Trimming left V 5 bases short and J 1 base short, with 12 bases between. The CDR3: CSAATGFSYNEQFF. The CDR3 DNA reads as TGCAGTGCTGCCACAGGTTTTTCCTACAATGAGCAGTTCTTC.

The rearrangement joins TRBV4-1 to TRBJ1-2, with TRBD1 matching 9 bases. In germline, CDR1 is MGHRA, CDR2 YSYEKL. The CDR3 is made up of 15 amino acids. V shed 4 bases and J 0 bases; nucleotides not matched to a gene: 3. For the CDR3, the DNA is TGCGCCAGCAGCCTGGGACAGGGTCCTAACTATGGCTACACCTTC. Protein sequence: CASSLGQGPNYGYTF.

This clonotype was detected only a few times. The chain has TRBV6-2 or TRBV6-3 and TRBJ2-5; D unresolved. This CDR3 spans 12 amino acids. V gave up 6 bases and J gave up 5 bases, with 10 bases separating them. Per germline, CDR1 MNHEY and CDR2 SVGEGT. The CDR3 reads CASSQRDETQYF. DNA for the CDR3: TGTGCCAGCAGCCAAAGGGATGAGACCCAGTACTTC.

This chain connects TRBV19 to TRBJ2-3; maybe TRBD2 (5 bases). V shed 5 bases and J shed 7 bases, with 22 bases lying between them. Germline V gene data show CDR1 as LNHDA and CDR2 as SQIVND (reference sequence). The CDR3 is 16 residues long. CDR3 amino acids: CASSQYSGGHLNTQYF. The CDR3 DNA reads as TGTGCCAGTAGTCAATACAGTGGAGGTCATTTGAATACGCAGTATTTT.

A word on this clonotype: A read error may produce the germline difference seen at one junction end. V usage is TRBV20-1 and J usage is TRBJ2-7; D is unclear. This CDR3 has 13 residues. CDR1 is DFQATT and CDR2 is SNEGSKA in the germline V gene (reference sequence). The CDR3 DNA sequence: TGCAGTGCTCTTACTCGGTACTCCTACGAGCTGTACTTC. Translated: CSALTRYSYELYF.

CDR3 sequence reads: CASRRTAQETQYF. The CDR3 coding sequence is TGTGCCAGCAGAAGGACGGCCCAAGAGACCCAGTACTTC. The chain uses TRBV6-1 and TRBJ2-5, with unresolved D. The CDR3 covers 13 residues. V shed 6 bases and J shed 1 base, with 9 bases lying between them. CDR1 is MNHNS and CDR2 is SASEGT in the germline V gene.

Comments on this clonotype: The junction differs from germline at one of its ends, possibly a read error. The chain employs TRBV20-1 and TRBJ2-3; 7 bases match TRBD2. The germline gives CDR1 DFQATT, CDR2 SNEGSKA (reference sequence). This CDR3 region has 15 residues. The CDR3 DNA reads TGCATTGCTCTTCGGGCGGGAGTTCGTGCAGATACGCAGTATTTT. Translated: CIALRAGVRADTQYF.

The J gene is TRBJ2-1, the V gene TRBV29-1; D perhaps matches TRBD1 (6 bases). Germline CDR1 reads SQVTM; CDR2 reads ANQGSEA. The germline V and J ends were trimmed by 2 bases and 4 bases, with 15 bases remaining between them. The CDR3 runs 15 residues. The CDR3 sequence: CSVESGQTVYNEQFF. Here the CDR3 DNA reads TGCAGCGTTGAATCCGGACAGACCGTATACAATGAGCAGTTCTTC.

CDR3 amino acids: CSVADKGPYGYTF. CDR3 coding DNA: TGCAGCGTGGCCGATAAGGGGCCCTATGGCTACACCTTC. This rearrangement joins TRBV29-1 to TRBJ1-2; weak D call: TRBD1 (5 bases). V lost 6 bases and J 4 bases, leaving 15 bases between the germline ends. This CDR3 contains 13 residues. CDR1 is SQVTM, CDR2 ANQGSEA, per germline.

This clonotype was observed many times. The chain has TRBV7-2 and TRBJ1-5; the match to TRBD1 covers 12 bases. J was trimmed by 3 bases and V by 3 bases; bases with no gene match: 6. The germline V gene encodes CDR1 SGHTA and CDR2 FQGNSA. CDR3 length: 17 residues. In DNA, the CDR3 is TGTGCCAGCAGCTTCGCCGGGACAGGGGGCCTCAATCAGCCCCAGCATTTT. As protein: CASSFAGTGGLNQPQHF.

This rearrangement joins TRBV5-1 to TRBJ1-1; 9 nucleotides match TRBD1. Trimming took 2 bases from V and 5 from J; bases not matched to a gene: 4. Germline assignment: CDR1 SGHRS and CDR2 YFSETQ. CDR3 length: 14 residues. CDR3 DNA: TGCGCCAGCAGCTTCGACAGGGGGACAACTGAAGCTTTCTTT. It translates to CASSFDRGTTEAFF.

A few counts support this clonotype. The junction and the germline gene differ at one end; a read error may be behind it. The CDR3 nucleotides read TGTGCTAGCAGCTCGACGCAAGGGTTGGAGACCCAGTACTTC. Amino acids: CASSSTQGLETQYF. This chain links TRBV7-7 with TRBJ2-5; D remains ambiguous. This CDR3 has 14 residues. The V gene's germline CDR1 is SSHAT and CDR2 FNYEAQ (reference sequence).